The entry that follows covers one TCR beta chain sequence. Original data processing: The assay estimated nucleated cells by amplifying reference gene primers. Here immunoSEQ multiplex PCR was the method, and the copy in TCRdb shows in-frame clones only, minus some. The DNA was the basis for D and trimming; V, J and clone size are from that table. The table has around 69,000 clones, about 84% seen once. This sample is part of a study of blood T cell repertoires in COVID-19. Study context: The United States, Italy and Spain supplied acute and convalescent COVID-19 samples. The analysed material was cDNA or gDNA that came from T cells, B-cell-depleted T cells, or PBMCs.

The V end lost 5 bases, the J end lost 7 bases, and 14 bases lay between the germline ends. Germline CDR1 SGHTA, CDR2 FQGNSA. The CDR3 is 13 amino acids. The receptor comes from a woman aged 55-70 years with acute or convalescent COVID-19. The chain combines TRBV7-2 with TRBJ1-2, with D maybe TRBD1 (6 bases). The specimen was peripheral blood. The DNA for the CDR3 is TGTGCCAGCAGCCGCGGACAGTTGGTTGGCTACACCTTC. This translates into CASSRGQLVGYTF.